The sequence of this T cell receptor beta chain was determined in a study of blood T cells in healthy people across ages. Study observations and caveats: Per million T cells, the diversity of TCR beta decreased roughly linearly as age advanced.

Sample-barcoded 5' priming and a J-beta primer mix drove a second PCR of roughly 6 to 12 cycles. MiXCR, applied by TCRdb to the 5' RACE reads, yields one record per CDR3 protein. The sample holds over 600,000 distinct CDR3 sequences, around 21% seen once. From germline, CDR1 is SGHDN and CDR2 FVKESK. The CDR3 length is 13 residues. The V and J ends lost 0 bases and 4 bases respectively, with 4 bases between them. This clonotype has only a few counts. Its antigen remains unidentified. The sample was blood. The chain recombines TRBV14 with TRBJ1-5; D ambiguous. This clonotype originated in a man aged 65 to 79 in good health. The CDR3 DNA reads TGTGCCAGCAGCCAAGACGGAAATCAGCCCCAGCATTTT. Amino acids: CASSQDGNQPQHF.